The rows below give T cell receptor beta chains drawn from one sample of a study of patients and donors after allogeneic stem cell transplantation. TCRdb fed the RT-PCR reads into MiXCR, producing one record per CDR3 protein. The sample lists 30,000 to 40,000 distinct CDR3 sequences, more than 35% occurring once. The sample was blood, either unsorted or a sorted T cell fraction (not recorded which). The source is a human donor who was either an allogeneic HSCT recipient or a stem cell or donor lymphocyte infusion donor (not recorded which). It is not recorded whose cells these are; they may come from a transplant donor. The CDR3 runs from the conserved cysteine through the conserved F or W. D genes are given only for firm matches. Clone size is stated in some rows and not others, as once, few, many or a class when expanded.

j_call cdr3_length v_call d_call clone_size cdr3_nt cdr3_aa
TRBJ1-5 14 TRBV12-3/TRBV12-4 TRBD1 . TGTGCCAGCAGCCGCGGACAGGGTAATCAGCCCCAGCATTTT CASSRGQGNQPQHF
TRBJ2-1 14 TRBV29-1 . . TGCAGCGTTCTCAGAGGGAACAATAACAATGAGCAGTTCTTC CSVLRGNNNNEQFF
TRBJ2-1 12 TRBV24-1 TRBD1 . TGTGCCACCGGACAGGTCCCCAATGAGCAGTTCTTC CATGQVPNEQFF
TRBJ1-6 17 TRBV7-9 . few TGTGCCAGCAGCTTAGCCGTCAGACAGTTTGATAATTCACCCCTCCACTTT CASSLAVRQFDNSPLHF
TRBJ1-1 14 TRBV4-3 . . TGCGCCAGCAGCCAAGCAGGGAGGAACACTGAAGCTTTCTTT CASSQAGRNTEAFF
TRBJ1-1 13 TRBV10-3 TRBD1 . TGTGCCTTACGGACAGGGATTAACACTGAAGCTTTCTTT CALRTGINTEAFF
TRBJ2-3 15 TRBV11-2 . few TGTGCCGGGGACCGAGGGCGTAGTTTCACAGATACGCAGTATTTT CAGDRGRSFTDTQYF
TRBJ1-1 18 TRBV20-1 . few TGCAGTGCTAGAGATGGGGCCGGGGACGGCGGTCTCCACTTTGAAGCTTTCTTT CSARDGAGDGGLHFEAFF
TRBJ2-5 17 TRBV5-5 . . TGTGCCAGCAGCTTGGTCGCGGTGATCTCTCTCCAAGAGACCCAGTACTTC CASSLVAVISLQETQYF
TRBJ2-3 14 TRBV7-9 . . TGTGCCAGCAGCTTACAGGGGAGCACAGATACGCAGTATTTT CASSLQGSTDTQYF
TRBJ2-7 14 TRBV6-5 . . TGTGCCAGCAGTTACATGGGGGGAGCATACGAGCAGTACTTC CASSYMGGAYEQYF
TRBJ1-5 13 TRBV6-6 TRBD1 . TGTGGAATCACAGGGGAACCCAATCAGCCCCAGCATTTT CGITGEPNQPQHF
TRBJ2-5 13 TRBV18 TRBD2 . TGTGCCAGCTCACCGGGACTAGCGGAGACCCAGTACTTC CASSPGLAETQYF
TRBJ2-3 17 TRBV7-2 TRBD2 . TGTGCCAGCAGCTTAGCGAACGGGGCGGGGGGCCCCGGTACGCAGTATTTT CASSLANGAGGPGTQYF
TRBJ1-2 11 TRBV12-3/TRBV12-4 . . TGTGCCAGCAGTCGGACACTCGGCTACACCTTC CASSRTLGYTF
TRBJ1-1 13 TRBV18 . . TGTGCCAGCTCACAGACGGGGAACACTGAAGCTTTCTTT CASSQTGNTEAFF
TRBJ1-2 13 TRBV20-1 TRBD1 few TGCAGTGCTAGGGGACAGGGGTACTATGGCTACACCTTC CSARGQGYYGYTF